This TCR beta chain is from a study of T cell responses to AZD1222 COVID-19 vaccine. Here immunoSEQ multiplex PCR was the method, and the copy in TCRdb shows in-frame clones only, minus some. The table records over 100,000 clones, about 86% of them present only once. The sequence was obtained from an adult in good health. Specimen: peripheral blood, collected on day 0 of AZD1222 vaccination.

Written as DNA, the CDR3 is TGTGCCAGCAGCCCCGACAGACTTAGCAATCAGCCCCAGCATTTT. Translated: CASSPDRLSNQPQHF. The gene calls are TRBV6-6 and TRBJ1-5; D may be TRBD1 (5 bases). Trimming removed 6 bases from V and 0 bases from J, with 12 bases in between. This CDR3 comprises 15 residues. Per germline, CDR1 MNHNY and CDR2 SVGAGI (reference sequence).